This paragraph covers one T cell receptor (beta chain) sequence. Its antigen remains unidentified. Base qualities are not recorded, but no much larger clone differs from it by a single base. Tumor samples were obtained before definitive surgery or chemotherapy. Genomic DNA extraction was performed by the MD Anderson Biospecimen Extraction Resource, and TCR sequencing was carried out by the MD Anderson Cancer Genomics Laboratory. The CDR3 numbers 15 residues from cysteine through phenylalanine. Only the CDR3 portion is preserved as DNA: 45 bases, with reading frame beginning at the first base. The germline V gene encodes CDR1 LGHNA and CDR2 YNFKEQ. V was cut back by 0 bases and J by 5 bases, leaving a gap of 12 bases between them. These data come from a study of high-grade serous ovarian cancer treatment subgroups (dated by TCRdb to the early 2020s). Context from the whole study: A mean of around 13,000 reads and 7,494 unique TCR beta rearrangements per sample was generated by sequencing. The study profiled TCR beta repertoires in high-grade serous ovarian cancer patients grouped by complete gross resection or neoadjuvant chemotherapy response under a laparoscopic triage algorithm. The cohort comprised 30 patients: approximately ten with no residual disease after primary surgery (R0), approximately ten excellent NACT responders, and approximately ten poor NACT responders. Each patient contributed one primary tumor and two metastatic tumor samples, giving under 95 samples in total.

The 85 to 100 tumor samples underwent high-throughput TCR profiling with ImmunoSEQ. Per the source publication's procedure: The repertoire diversity metrics included richness (unique productive sequences), clonality, evenness and relatedness, and the Bhattacharyya coefficient was used to measure similarity between samples. In a sensitivity analysis, TCRs with fewer than two reads were excluded, and consistent conclusions were obtained. TCRdb limited this immuneACCESS table to in-frame rearrangements with V and J called. A share of clones is missing; checked studies link under half to unresolved V genes, and the rest is unexplained. V and J calls and clone size are given by that table; D and trimming were obtained from the DNA. The sample has about 6,800 clones on record, over 75% of them singletons. Approximately 4.8% of the sample comes from the top ten. Study-wide findings and limitations: Repertoire similarity between tumors from the same patient ranged from roughly 0.095 to 0.85, while tumors from different patients showed almost no similarity. TCR clonal relatedness showed a positive correlation with neoantigen level and a trend toward positive correlation with copy number variation and mutation load from whole-genome sequencing. The TCR repertoire analyses centered on CDR3, and CDR1 and CDR2 were not analyzed. Spatial information was not captured by bulk tumor TCR sequencing, so insight into HGSC tumor complexity and diversity was limited.

The chain employs TRBV4-2 and TRBJ2-3, with TRBD2 tentatively as D gene (6 bases match). The specimen sequenced was tumor tissue. This clonotype was obtained from a human donor with high-grade serous ovarian cancer. CDR3 region: CASSQDLIGGDTQYF. DNA sequence: TGTGCCAGCAGCCAAGATCTTATCGGGGGAGATACGCAGTATTTT.